This record covers a single T cell receptor (beta chain). These data belong to a study of blood T cell repertoires in COVID-19. Method: immunoSEQ multiplex PCR; TCRdb's copy keeps in-frame clones and lacks some. The sample carries 200,000 to 300,000 clones, approximately 82% recorded once. This receptor was taken from a woman older than 75 with acute or convalescent COVID-19. The sample consisted of peripheral blood.

For the CDR3, the DNA is TGCGCCAGCAGCCAAAGACAGGGCCGATCGCAGTTCTTC. This translates into CASSQRQGRSQFF. The rearrangement joins TRBV4-3 to TRBJ2-1; TRBD1 aligns across 7 bases. V was clipped by 2 bases and J by 12 bases; unmatched bases: 7. Germline CDR1 LGHNA, CDR2 YSLEER. The CDR3 has 13 residues.